The 30 T cell receptor beta chains given below trace back to one sample, sequenced in a study of cytomegalovirus exposure and HLA in healthy donors. The data were produced by immunoSEQ multiplex PCR, yet TCRdb's version contains in-frame clones alone and is incomplete. Counted here are tens of thousands of clones, around 90% occurring once; the ten biggest clones make up around 4%. Material: PBMCs. Receptor source: a woman younger than 35 in good health and CMV-seropositive.

The chain joins TRBV5-4 to TRBJ2-7; the D gene is possibly TRBD1 (6 bases). V was cut by 0 bases and J by 5 bases, with 9 bases left in between. This CDR3 region has 13 residues. Germline loops: CDR1 SGHNT, CDR2 YYREEE (reference sequence). In DNA form, the CDR3 reads TGTGCCAGCAGCTTGGTGGCAGGGGACGAGCAGTACTTC. It specifies CASSLVAGDEQYF.

This clone came up a few times. The V gene is TRBV20-1, the J gene TRBJ1-2; the D is unclear. This CDR3 is built from 11 residues. Germline V gene data show CDR1 as DFQATT and CDR2 as SNEGSKA (reference sequence). Trimming shortened V by 6 bases and J by 5 bases, and 10 bases separated the two germline ends. CDR3 DNA: TGCAGTGCAAGCCCGCAATATGGCTACACCTTC. Translating gives CSASPQYGYTF.

V and J are TRBV30 and TRBJ1-6, with D possibly TRBD1 on 6 matching bases. Trimming removed 2 bases at V and 0 bases at J, with 11 bases between. This CDR3 comprises 16 residues. Germline V gene sequence: CDR1 GTSNPN, CDR2 SVGIG (reference sequence). This chain's CDR3 is CAWSRDISSYNSPLHF. CDR3 DNA sequence: TGTGCCTGGAGTAGGGACATAAGCTCCTATAATTCACCCCTCCACTTT.

This clone was detected only once. The V and J genes are TRBV23-1 and TRBJ2-5; a weak D match, TRBD1 (6 bases). TRBV23-1 is an open reading frame, and its role is uncertain. Deletions cut 1 base from V and 7 bases from J, with 25 bases between. The CDR3 length is 18 residues. The CDR3 DNA follows: TGCGCCAGCAGTCAATTTTTAAGACCAGGGGCACCTTCTGGGACCCAGTACTTC. Its translation is CASSQFLRPGAPSGTQYF.

The chain uses TRBV15 and TRBJ1-5; the match to TRBD1 covers 7 bases. The CDR3 is 15 amino acids. The junction had 7 bases not matched to a gene; V was cut back by 3 bases and J by 5 bases. Germline CDR1 LNHNV, CDR2 YYDKDF (reference sequence). As DNA, the CDR3 is TGTGCCACCAGCAGTGACAGGGTTCTTGATCAGCCCCAGCATTTT. Translation gives CATSSDRVLDQPQHF.

V and J are TRBV30 and TRBJ2-5, with 7 bases aligning to TRBD2. Germline trimming cut 5 bases from V and 2 bases from J; bases unmatched to any gene: 5. Germline loops: CDR1 GTSNPN, CDR2 SVGIG (reference sequence). The CDR3 has 13 residues. CDR3 sequence (DNA): TGTGCCTGGGCCCGCGGGAGTCAAGAGACCCAGTACTTC. Its translation: CAWARGSQETQYF.

The chain carries TRBV28 and TRBJ2-3; TRBD2 aligns across 7 bases. The CDR3 consists of 14 residues. J gave up 4 bases and V 6 bases, and 7 bases lay outside the gene matches. The germline CDR1 and CDR2 sequences are MDHEN and SYDVKM. CDR3 DNA: TGTGCCAGCAGCTCTTTGCGGGAGTCAGATACGCAGTATTTT. Translated, it gives CASSSLRESDTQYF.

The rearrangement uses TRBV7-5 and TRBJ2-1; no DNA check was done on the table's D call, TRBD1. TRBV7-5 has pseudogene status. This CDR3 has 14 residues. This CDR3 is CARSLQGANNEQFF. The DNA of the CDR3 is TGTGCCAGAAGCTTACAGGGGGCGAACAATGAGCAGTTCTTC.

This chain joins TRBV28 and TRBJ2-1, with D hard to call. This CDR3 has 18 amino acids. Trimming took off 4 bases at V and 2 bases at J, with 21 bases between the two ends. Germline CDR1 MDHEN, CDR2 SYDVKM. The CDR3 protein is CASSSPFRQRKTYNEQFF. DNA of the CDR3: TGTGCCAGCAGTTCACCATTCCGGCAGCGAAAGACCTACAATGAGCAGTTCTTC.

The J gene is TRBJ2-3, the V gene TRBV6-1, with D perhaps TRBD1 (7 bases). The germline V gene encodes CDR1 MNHNS and CDR2 SASEGT. Trimming pared 5 bases from V and 0 bases from J, leaving 12 bases between. This CDR3 spans 15 amino acids. In nucleotides, the CDR3 is TGTGCCAGCAGTAAACAGGGGACTAGCACAGATACGCAGTATTTT. Translation gives CASSKQGTSTDTQYF.

V and J are TRBV9 and TRBJ2-1, with D possibly TRBD2 on 6 matching bases. V lost 4 bases and J 3 bases, leaving 11 bases between the germline ends. The CDR3 is made up of 14 amino acids. Germline CDR1 reads SGDLS; CDR2 reads YYNGEE. The CDR3 region is CASSRAGSYNEQFF. DNA of the CDR3: TGTGCCAGCAGCAGGGCGGGAAGCTACAATGAGCAGTTCTTC.

The chain links TRBV4-1 to TRBJ2-7; 9 bases align to TRBD1. The junction had 6 bases not matched to a gene; V was cut back by 5 bases and J by 1 base. The CDR3 extends over 15 amino acids. Germline loops: CDR1 MGHRA, CDR2 YSYEKL. The CDR3 nucleotides read TGCGCCAGCAGCAAAGCCGGGACAGGGTCCTACGAGCAGTACTTC. It specifies CASSKAGTGSYEQYF.

The genes are TRBV19 and TRBJ2-3; 7 positions agree with TRBD1. The V gene end was trimmed by 5 bases and the J gene end by 1 base; junction bases not matched to a gene: 9. Germline CDR1 reads LNHDA; CDR2 reads SQIVND (reference sequence). CDR3 length: 16 amino acids. CDR3 coding DNA: TGTGCCAGTAGTCATACAGGGGTATCTCGCACAGATACGCAGTATTTT. Amino acids: CASSHTGVSRTDTQYF.

This chain uses TRBV5-6 with TRBJ1-1, with 7 bases fitting TRBD1. The CDR3 is 16 amino acids. CDR1 and CDR2 (germline): SGHDT, YYEEEE. J gave up 5 bases and V 3 bases, and 13 bases lay outside the gene matches. The DNA of the CDR3 is TGTGCCAGCAGCTCCCGCTTCGGACAGGAGGGTACTGAAGCTTTCTTT. Residues: CASSSRFGQEGTEAFF.

This CDR3 reads CSARPAGEAFF. CDR3 nucleotide sequence: TGCAGTGCTAGACCGGCAGGTGAAGCTTTCTTT. This chain uses TRBV20-1 with TRBJ1-1; D remains ambiguous. V shed 2 bases and J shed 7 bases, with 8 bases lying between them. The CDR3 sequence is 11 residues long. Per germline, CDR1 DFQATT and CDR2 SNEGSKA (reference sequence).

This chain connects TRBV13 to TRBJ2-5, with 8 positions matching TRBD1. The CDR3 is 17 residues long. Per germline, CDR1 PRHDT and CDR2 FYEKMQ (reference sequence). J lost 3 bases, V lost 3 bases, and 12 bases had no gene match. The CDR3 region is CASSFFRLAGGEETQYF. CDR3 DNA sequence: TGTGCCAGCAGCTTTTTTCGTCTAGCAGGGGGCGAAGAGACCCAGTACTTC.

V gene TRBV7-6 combines with J gene TRBJ2-7; 11 positions agree with TRBD2. The CDR3 totals 15 residues. V shed 5 bases, J shed 3 bases, and the junction held 6 bases outside the gene matches. Germline V gene sequence: CDR1 SGHVS, CDR2 FNYEAQ. CDR3 region: CASSAVAGGDYEQYF. The CDR3 DNA reads TGTGCCAGCAGCGCGGTAGCGGGAGGGGACTACGAGCAGTACTTC.

Here the CDR3 DNA reads TGTGCCTGGAGTCCGACAGGAGGCGGAAGAATAAATTCACCCCTCCACTTT. Its protein product is CAWSPTGGGRINSPLHF. The chain combines TRBV30 with TRBJ1-6, with D possibly being TRBD1 (6 bases). The CDR3 sequence is 17 residues long. Germline-derived CDR1 and CDR2 are GTSNPN and SVGIG (reference sequence). V was clipped by 2 bases and J by 7 bases, with 21 bases between them.

This clone is a singleton in its sample. This sequence joins TRBV7-8 and TRBJ1-5; TRBD1 might be the D (5 bases). The germline CDR1 and CDR2 sequences are SGHVS and FQNEAQ. The CDR3 sequence is 15 residues long. The V end lost 4 bases, the J end lost 7 bases, and 17 bases lay between the germline ends. DNA of the CDR3: TGTGCCAGCAGCTCGGGAGCAGGGAGAGGACAGCCCCAGCATTTT. This encodes CASSSGAGRGQPQHF.

The genes are TRBV30 and TRBJ2-1, with TRBD1 matching 7 bases. J gave up 9 bases and V 2 bases, and 4 bases lay outside the gene matches. The CDR3 loop spans 12 amino acids. In germline, CDR1 is GTSNPN, CDR2 SVGIG (reference sequence). The CDR3 DNA reads TGTGCCTGGAGTTTGACAGGGCGTGAGCAGTTCTTC. It yields the protein CAWSLTGREQFF.

The genes are TRBV7-9 and TRBJ2-7, with 10 bases that match TRBD2. CDR3 length: 15 amino acids. Trimming removed 5 bases from V and 3 bases from J; junction bases left unmatched: 7. Germline CDR1 and CDR2: SEHNR and FQNEAQ (reference sequence). For the CDR3, the DNA is TGTGCCAGCAGCCTAACGACTAGCGGGCACTACGAGCAGTACTTC. Its protein is CASSLTTSGHYEQYF. The complete variable domain, with remaining parts taken from reference TRBV7-9 and TRBJ2-7, reads DTGVSQNPRHKITKRGQNVTFRCDPISEHNRLYWYRQTLGQGPEFLTYFQNEAQLEKSRLLSDRFSAERPKGSFSTLEIQRTEQGDSAMYLCASSLTTSGHYEQYFGPGTRLTVT.

The gene calls are TRBV6-5 and TRBJ2-5; the match to TRBD2 covers 8 bases. Trimming removed 0 bases from V and 5 bases from J; junction bases left unmatched: 8. This CDR3 is built from 16 residues. Germline CDR1 MNHEY, CDR2 SVGAGI. This chain's CDR3 is CASSYSAGAGGETQYF. As DNA, the CDR3 is TGTGCCAGCAGTTACTCAGCGGGGGCCGGGGGGGAGACCCAGTACTTC.

The rearrangement links TRBV6-4 to TRBJ2-3; D is unresolved. CDR3 length equals 15 residues. Germline CDR1 MRHNA, CDR2 SNTAGT. V lost 0 bases and J 0 bases, leaving 7 bases between the germline ends. CDR3 sequence (DNA): TGTGCCAGCAGTGACTCCGTGAGCAGCACAGATACGCAGTATTTT. Translated, it gives CASSDSVSSTDTQYF.

The chain couples TRBV5-8 to TRBJ2-3; D may be TRBD1 (5 bases). Germline lookup yields CDR1 SGHTS and CDR2 YDEGEE. The V gene lost 9 bases and the J gene lost 4 bases, with 21 bases spanning the gap. This CDR3 region has 15 residues. The CDR3 bases are TGTGCCACCCGAAGCCGACAGCCGGCCCCAGATACGCAGTATTTT. This codes for CATRSRQPAPDTQYF.

V and J are TRBV7-8 and TRBJ1-5; D is possibly TRBD1 (5 bases). CDR1 and CDR2 (germline): SGHVS, FQNEAQ. This CDR3 has 15 amino acids. The V and J ends lost 6 bases and 2 bases respectively, with 14 bases between them. CDR3 coding DNA: TGTGCCAGCAGTAGGGGCATAATGGGCAATCAGCCCCAGCATTTT. It specifies CASSRGIMGNQPQHF.

This chain joins TRBV9 and TRBJ2-7; TRBD1 might be the D (8 bases). The ends were cut back, 0 bases at V and 0 bases at J, with 19 bases in the middle. In germline, CDR1 is SGDLS, CDR2 YYNGEE. The CDR3 runs to 18 residues. The CDR3 bases are TGTGCCAGCAGCGTAGATCCCACAGGGGGGGGCAGCTCCTACGAGCAGTACTTC. Encoded protein: CASSVDPTGGGSSYEQYF.

This chain joins TRBV2 and TRBJ2-3, with a weak D call TRBD1 (6 bases). V lost 7 bases, J lost 3 bases, and 17 bases lay in between. Germline assignment: CDR1 SNHLY and CDR2 FYNNEI. The CDR3 totals 15 residues. CDR3 nucleotides: TGTGCCAGCATGAAAGGGGGTGGGGTGACAGATACGCAGTATTTT. Its protein is CASMKGGGVTDTQYF.

V is TRBV7-8 and J is TRBJ1-1; possible D gene TRBD1, 5 bases. V was pared by 2 bases and J by 1 base, with 11 bases between. This CDR3 has 15 residues. Germline V gene data show CDR1 as SGHVS and CDR2 as FQNEAQ. The CDR3 DNA reads as TGTGCCAGCAGCTTAAGAGGCCAGGGGAACACTGAAGCTTTCTTT. This codes for CASSLRGQGNTEAFF.

The chain recombines TRBV6-6 with TRBJ2-7, with D tentatively TRBD1 (6 bases). Trimming took 5 bases from V and 11 from J, leaving 19 bases between them. This CDR3 comprises 13 residues. Germline V lookup: CDR1 MNHNY, CDR2 SVGAGI (reference sequence). This CDR3 is CASSPEKGTPEYF. CDR3 sequence (DNA): TGTGCCAGCAGTCCCGAGAAAGGGACACCAGAGTACTTC.

The rearrangement joins TRBV6-1 to TRBJ1-2; 7 nucleotides line up with TRBD1. Germline lookup yields CDR1 MNHNS and CDR2 SASEGT. Trimming took 6 bases from V and 3 from J; bases not matched to a gene: 7. This CDR3 region has 14 residues. CDR3 residues: CASSRNRGDYGYTF. The DNA of the CDR3 is TGTGCCAGCAGCCGAAACAGGGGTGACTATGGCTACACCTTC.